This is a list of T cell receptor beta chains from one sample in a study of T cell responses to AZD1222 COVID-19 vaccine. Profiled with immunoSEQ multiplex PCR; TCRdb holds only in-frame clones, not every one. In the table there are 90,000 to 110,000 clones, 70% to 90% of which are singletons. Sequenced here: peripheral blood, sampled on day 0 of AZD1222 vaccination. The receptors here all came from an adult in good health. Each CDR3 is given with its conserved first and last residue. A D gene is named only where the DNA matches it firmly. Clone sizes are given selectively: once, few, many, or a class where the clone is expanded.

clone_size: NA
d_call: TRBD2
v_call: TRBV5-1
j_call: TRBJ2-7
cdr3_aa: CASSFNSGSAHEQYF
cdr3_nt: TGCGCCAGCAGCTTCAATAGCGGGAGTGCTCACGAGCAGTACTTC

clone_size: NA
d_call: NA
v_call: TRBV4-1
j_call: TRBJ2-1
cdr3_aa: CASSLTGEGFNEQFF
cdr3_nt: TGCGCCAGCAGCCTTACGGGGGAAGGGTTCAATGAGCAGTTCTTC

clone_size: once
d_call: NA
v_call: TRBV5-6
j_call: TRBJ2-7
cdr3_aa: CASSRAAYEQYF
cdr3_nt: TGTGCCAGCAGCCGAGCCGCATACGAGCAGTACTTC

clone_size: NA
d_call: NA
v_call: TRBV6-1
j_call: TRBJ1-5
cdr3_aa: CASSEPPWGLQPQHF
cdr3_nt: TGTGCCAGCAGTGAACCCCCGTGGGGGCTTCAGCCCCAGCATTTT

clone_size: few
d_call: TRBD2
v_call: TRBV5-4
j_call: TRBJ2-7
cdr3_aa: CASSLWEGLGEQYF
cdr3_nt: TGTGCCAGCAGCTTGTGGGAGGGCCTGGGAGAGCAGTACTTC

clone_size: NA
d_call: NA
v_call: TRBV2
j_call: TRBJ1-6
cdr3_aa: CASSVGGGYSPLHF
cdr3_nt: TGTGCCAGCAGTGTGGGGGGCGGTTATTCACCCCTCCACTTT

clone_size: few
d_call: NA
v_call: TRBV9
j_call: TRBJ1-6
cdr3_aa: CASSLNPMGGISPLHF
cdr3_nt: TGTGCCAGCAGCCTAAATCCAATGGGGGGTATTTCACCCCTCCACTTT

clone_size: NA
d_call: NA
v_call: TRBV3-1/TRBV3-2
j_call: TRBJ2-1
cdr3_aa: CASSQGTGSYNEQFF
cdr3_nt: TGTGCCAGCAGCCAGGGGACCGGCTCCTACAATGAGCAGTTCTTC

clone_size: NA
d_call: NA
v_call: TRBV11-1
j_call: TRBJ2-5
cdr3_aa: CASSHKGAYQETQYF
cdr3_nt: TGTGCCAGCAGCCACAAAGGGGCCTACCAAGAGACCCAGTACTTC

clone_size: NA
d_call: NA
v_call: TRBV5-1
j_call: TRBJ1-6
cdr3_aa: CASSPWLGSKNSPLHF
cdr3_nt: TGCGCCAGCAGCCCCTGGTTGGGGAGTAAGAATTCACCCCTCCACTTT

clone_size: NA
d_call: NA
v_call: TRBV7-2
j_call: TRBJ2-1
cdr3_aa: CASSSVTLRGNEQFF
cdr3_nt: TGTGCCAGCAGCTCCGTAACCCTTAGGGGAAATGAGCAGTTCTTC

clone_size: NA
d_call: NA
v_call: TRBV12-5
j_call: TRBJ2-3
cdr3_aa: CASGYGSIADTQYF
cdr3_nt: TGTGCTAGTGGTTATGGGAGTATCGCAGATACGCAGTATTTT

clone_size: NA
d_call: NA
v_call: TRBV30
j_call: TRBJ2-7
cdr3_aa: CAWSDGKGTYEQYF
cdr3_nt: TGTGCCTGGAGTGATGGAAAGGGGACCTACGAGCAGTACTTC

clone_size: NA
d_call: NA
v_call: TRBV6-5
j_call: TRBJ1-2
cdr3_aa: CASSYSATSGYGYTF
cdr3_nt: TGTGCCAGCAGTTACTCTGCCACGAGTGGCTATGGCTACACCTTC

clone_size: NA
d_call: NA
v_call: TRBV18
j_call: TRBJ1-4
cdr3_aa: CASSPRGRGEKLFF
cdr3_nt: TGTGCCAGCTCACCGAGGGGACGCGGTGAAAAACTGTTTTTT

clone_size: NA
d_call: NA
v_call: TRBV5-4
j_call: TRBJ2-3
cdr3_aa: CASSFGDTSTDTQYF
cdr3_nt: TGTGCCAGCAGCTTCGGGGATACTAGCACAGATACGCAGTATTTT

clone_size: NA
d_call: NA
v_call: TRBV6-5
j_call: TRBJ1-5
cdr3_aa: CASSSGPNQPQHF
cdr3_nt: TGTGCCAGCAGCTCCGGGCCAAATCAGCCCCAGCATTTT

clone_size: few
d_call: NA
v_call: TRBV11-2
j_call: TRBJ2-7
cdr3_aa: CASSQWGGQMAPYYEQYF
cdr3_nt: TGTGCCAGCAGCCAATGGGGGGGACAGATGGCCCCCTACTACGAGCAGTACTTC

clone_size: NA
d_call: NA
v_call: TRBV6-1
j_call: TRBJ1-1
cdr3_aa: CASSDFASQEAFF
cdr3_nt: TGTGCCAGCAGTGATTTCGCCTCCCAGGAAGCTTTCTTT

clone_size: NA
d_call: NA
v_call: TRBV10-3
j_call: TRBJ1-2
cdr3_aa: CAISGTEHGYTF
cdr3_nt: TGTGCCATCAGTGGGACGGAACATGGCTACACCTTC

clone_size: NA
d_call: NA
v_call: TRBV5-8
j_call: TRBJ1-4
cdr3_aa: CASSSGRWGEEKLFF
cdr3_nt: TGTGCCAGCAGCTCCGGACGGTGGGGTGAAGAAAAACTGTTTTTT

clone_size: once
d_call: TRBD1
v_call: TRBV18
j_call: TRBJ2-7
cdr3_aa: CASSAGTDTYEQYF
cdr3_nt: TGTGCCAGCTCAGCCGGGACAGACACCTACGAGCAGTACTTC

clone_size: NA
d_call: NA
v_call: TRBV28
j_call: TRBJ1-1
cdr3_aa: CASFLPGGRQTNTEAFF
cdr3_nt: TGTGCCAGCTTTCTCCCGGGGGGGCGACAGACCAATACTGAAGCTTTCTTT

clone_size: NA
d_call: NA
v_call: TRBV5-6
j_call: TRBJ1-3
cdr3_aa: CASSLVQTSGNTIYF
cdr3_nt: TGTGCCAGCAGCTTGGTCCAGACCTCTGGAAACACCATATATTTT

clone_size: once
d_call: NA
v_call: TRBV7-2
j_call: TRBJ1-3
cdr3_aa: CASSLGFSSGNTIYF
cdr3_nt: TGTGCCAGCAGCTTGGGGTTTTCATCTGGAAACACCATATATTTT

clone_size: NA
d_call: NA
v_call: TRBV7-6
j_call: TRBJ1-2
cdr3_aa: CASSLGNRATNYGYTF
cdr3_nt: TGTGCCAGCAGCTTAGGGAACAGGGCAACTAACTATGGCTACACCTTC

clone_size: NA
d_call: TRBD1
v_call: TRBV6-5
j_call: TRBJ1-5
cdr3_aa: CASSYPGTGAQPQHF
cdr3_nt: TGTGCCAGCAGTTACCCTGGGACAGGGGCTCAGCCCCAGCATTTT

clone_size: NA
d_call: NA
v_call: TRBV27
j_call: TRBJ1-5
cdr3_aa: CASSLGQDFGQPQHF
cdr3_nt: TGTGCCAGCAGTTTGGGACAAGACTTTGGGCAGCCCCAGCATTTT

clone_size: NA
d_call: NA
v_call: TRBV7-3
j_call: TRBJ2-3
cdr3_aa: CASSQSGTQDTQYF
cdr3_nt: TGTGCCAGCAGCCAATCCGGGACTCAAGATACGCAGTATTTT

clone_size: NA
d_call: NA
v_call: TRBV5-4
j_call: TRBJ1-1
cdr3_aa: CASSWGVNTEAFF
cdr3_nt: TGTGCCAGCAGCTGGGGGGTGAACACTGAAGCTTTCTTT

clone_size: few
d_call: NA
v_call: TRBV7-3
j_call: TRBJ1-6
cdr3_aa: CASSRRGWNSPLHF
cdr3_nt: TGTGCCAGCAGCCGGAGGGGTTGGAATTCACCCCTCCACTTT

clone_size: NA
d_call: TRBD1
v_call: TRBV19
j_call: TRBJ1-6
cdr3_aa: CASSPTIGTGSWSPLHF
cdr3_nt: TGTGCCAGTAGCCCTACCATAGGGACAGGTTCTTGGTCACCCCTCCACTTT

clone_size: NA
d_call: TRBD1
v_call: TRBV28
j_call: TRBJ2-7
cdr3_aa: CASSLGQGVTYEQYF
cdr3_nt: TGTGCCAGCAGTTTAGGGCAGGGGGTGACCTACGAGCAGTACTTC

clone_size: NA
d_call: NA
v_call: TRBV4-3
j_call: TRBJ2-7
cdr3_aa: CASSQGGGSSYEQYF
cdr3_nt: TGCGCCAGCAGCCAAGGCGGAGGAAGCTCCTACGAGCAGTACTTC

clone_size: NA
d_call: NA
v_call: TRBV5-1
j_call: TRBJ1-1
cdr3_aa: CASRNWGDTEAFF
cdr3_nt: TGCGCCAGCAGAAACTGGGGTGACACTGAAGCTTTCTTT

clone_size: NA
d_call: NA
v_call: TRBV7-2
j_call: TRBJ2-1
cdr3_aa: CASSPRPLSEGEQFF
cdr3_nt: TGTGCCAGCAGCCCTAGGCCCCTCAGTGAGGGTGAGCAGTTCTTC